The T cell receptor (beta chain) under discussion was sequenced for a study of blood T cell repertoires in COVID-19. Looking at the study overall: Sites in the United States, Italy and Spain provided acute and convalescent COVID-19 samples. T cells, B-cell-depleted T cells, or PBMCs supplied cDNA or gDNA.

In the original analysis: Researchers report that nucleated cell counts were estimated from reference gene primer amplification. This table comes from immunoSEQ multiplex PCR, and its TCRdb copy is limited to in-frame clones, with some not included. That table gives V, J and clone size, and the DNA gave D and trimming. The sample lists about 330,000 clones, 92% occurring once. Germline values: CDR1 SGHKS, CDR2 YYEKEE (reference sequence). The CDR3 is 15 residues long. Germline trimming cut 0 bases from V and 9 bases from J; bases unmatched to any gene: 12. This clone was picked up one time. The chain is built from TRBV5-5 and TRBJ2-7; 7 bases map to TRBD2. Sequences were obtained from PBMCs or T cells enriched from blood (not recorded which). The TCR comes from a woman in her 30s who had recovered from COVID-19. The CDR3 nucleotides read TGTGCCAGCAGCTTGGAGGCTAGCGGAAGGTTAGGGCAGTACTTC. This translates into CASSLEASGRLGQYF.